Presented here are 21 T cell receptor beta chains from one specimen sequenced in a study of blood T cell repertoires in COVID-19. Here immunoSEQ multiplex PCR was the method, and the copy in TCRdb shows in-frame clones only, minus some. Counted here are approximately 250,000 clones, more than 75% occurring once; the ten biggest clones make up just under 9%. Input material: peripheral blood. The receptor source for this set is a middle-aged man with active or convalescent COVID-19.

The table lists this clone with a count of one. The genes are TRBV3-1 (or the pseudogene TRBV3-2) and TRBJ2-1; no clear D gene. This CDR3 has 15 amino acids. Deletions cut 3 bases from V and 0 bases from J, with 9 bases between. The germline V gene has CDR1 LGHDT and CDR2 YNNKEL (reference sequence). CDR3 in DNA: TGTGCCAGCAGCCAGGGCCAAAGCTCCTACAATGAGCAGTTCTTC. Encoded protein: CASSQGQSSYNEQFF.

A single count supports this clone. This chain connects TRBV27 to TRBJ2-7, with D maybe TRBD2 (6 bases). Trimming shortened V by 6 bases and J by 6 bases, and 21 bases separated the two germline ends. Germline CDR1 MNHEY, CDR2 SMNVEV (reference sequence). CDR3 length: 15 residues. CDR3 in DNA: TGTGCCAGCAGCTCCCGAGGCGAGGCGGGGAGCGAGCAGTACTTC. This encodes CASSSRGEAGSEQYF.

V is TRBV28 and J is TRBJ1-2; D remains unclear. This CDR3 region has 12 residues. CDR1 is MDHEN, CDR2 SYDVKM, per germline. V was trimmed by 3 bases and J by 9 bases, leaving 11 bases between them. The DNA for the CDR3 is TGTGCCAGCAGTTTTGGTAACAATCGCTACACCTTC. This gives the protein CASSFGNNRYTF.

The V gene is TRBV2, the J gene TRBJ1-6; D uncertain. This CDR3 contains 15 residues. Trimming removed 7 bases from V and 7 bases from J, with 17 bases in between. Germline V gene lookup returns CDR1 SNHLY and CDR2 FYNNEI. CDR3 DNA: TGTGCCAGCACACTTAGCTTGGTCCGCAATTCACCCCTCCACTTT. The encoded protein is CASTLSLVRNSPLHF.

The V and J genes are TRBV9 and TRBJ1-6, with D unresolved. CDR3 length: 14 amino acids. Germline loops: CDR1 SGDLS, CDR2 YYNGEE. V lost 1 base and J 10 bases, leaving 12 bases between the germline ends. CDR3 residues: CASSVKGEWSPLHF. The CDR3 coding sequence is TGTGCCAGCAGCGTAAAGGGAGAGTGGTCACCCCTCCACTTT.

Concerning this clone itself: Other DNA sequences in this specimen translate into the identical CDR3. The gene calls are TRBV7-9 and TRBJ2-3; no definite D call. Germline loops: CDR1 SEHNR, CDR2 FQNEAQ (reference sequence). Trimming pared 1 base from V and 6 bases from J, leaving 8 bases between. This CDR3 region has 13 residues. The CDR3 sequence: CASSLGSGDTQYF. The CDR3 DNA reads TGTGCCAGCAGCTTAGGGTCCGGGGATACGCAGTATTTT.

This chain connects TRBV25-1 to TRBJ1-3; no firm D call. The CDR3 length is 11 residues. The germline gives CDR1 MGHDK, CDR2 SYGVNS. Trimming stripped 4 bases from V and 7 bases from J, with 5 bases between. The CDR3 nucleotides read TGTGCCAGCAGTGTCGGGAACACCATATATTTT. It specifies CASSVGNTIYF.

The V gene is TRBV19, the J gene TRBJ1-5, with 7 bases that match TRBD1. The germline gives CDR1 LNHDA, CDR2 SQIVND (reference sequence). The V and J ends lost 5 bases and 2 bases, in that order; junction bases with no gene match: 3. The CDR3 is 14 amino acids. In DNA form, the CDR3 reads TGTGCCAGTAGTGAGGGGGCTGGCAATCAGCCCCAGCATTTT. Its protein is CASSEGAGNQPQHF.

The chain has TRBV27 and TRBJ2-7, with D perhaps matching TRBD1 (6 bases). Germline V gene sequence: CDR1 MNHEY, CDR2 SMNVEV (reference sequence). The CDR3 extends over 15 amino acids. The V end was cut by 6 bases, the J end by 6 bases, with 21 bases between. CDR3 bases: TGTGCCAGCAGCCGGGTGGAACCAGGGGCGGGCGAGCAGTACTTC. The encoded protein is CASSRVEPGAGEQYF.

The rearrangement joins TRBV7-2 to TRBJ1-5; D gene unclear. Trimming took 3 bases from V and 3 from J, leaving 12 bases between them. Per germline, CDR1 SGHTA and CDR2 FQGNSA. The CDR3 totals 15 residues. CDR3 sequence reads: CASSFREAYNQPQHF. The CDR3 nucleotides are TGTGCCAGCAGCTTTAGGGAGGCCTACAATCAGCCCCAGCATTTT.

V is TRBV5-4 and J is TRBJ2-3, with TRBD2 identical over 7 bases. V lost 6 bases, J lost 0 bases, and 7 bases stayed unmatched. The CDR3 runs 15 residues. The germline gives CDR1 SGHNT, CDR2 YYREEE (reference sequence). The CDR3 here is CASKLGGSSTDTQYF. In DNA form, the CDR3 reads TGTGCCAGCAAATTGGGGGGGAGTAGCACAGATACGCAGTATTTT.

The V call is TRBV18, the J call TRBJ2-5, with 13 bases that match TRBD2. The CDR3 sequence is 16 residues long. Germline CDR1 and CDR2: KGHSH and LQKENI. V was pared by 3 bases and J by 5 bases, with 6 bases of the junction left unmatched. The chain's CDR3 is CASSPPTSGGRETQYF. The DNA for the CDR3 is TGTGCCAGCTCACCTCCGACTAGCGGGGGGCGGGAGACCCAGTACTTC.

This clone appeared once. This rearrangement joins TRBV6-5 to TRBJ2-5; TRBD2 might be the D (6 bases). V was clipped by 6 bases and J by 2 bases, with 16 bases between them. The V gene's germline CDR1 is MNHEY and CDR2 SVGAGI. The CDR3 runs 15 residues. CDR3 region: CASSPWAGTQETQYF. CDR3 sequence (DNA): TGTGCCAGCAGCCCATGGGCGGGAACACAAGAGACCCAGTACTTC.

CDR3 sequence (DNA): TGTGCCAGCAGTGAGACTAGCGGGAGGAATGAGCAGTTCTTC. It yields the protein CASSETSGRNEQFF. The chain couples TRBV2 to TRBJ2-1, with 13 positions matching TRBD2. CDR3 length: 14 residues. J lost 7 bases, V lost 3 bases, and 0 bases had no gene match. Germline CDR1 and CDR2: SNHLY and FYNNEI.

This chain links TRBV29-1 with TRBJ1-2, with D perhaps TRBD1 (6 bases). Germline V lookup: CDR1 SQVTM, CDR2 ANQGSEA. The CDR3 has 15 amino acids. V was trimmed by 8 bases and J by 2 bases, leaving 21 bases between them. CDR3 DNA sequence: TGCAGCCTCGAGGGGGAGCAGGGGAACAACTATGGCTACACCTTC. Its protein is CSLEGEQGNNYGYTF.

This chain uses TRBV3-1 (or the pseudogene TRBV3-2) with TRBJ1-2, with D possibly TRBD1 on 5 matching bases. This CDR3 contains 15 residues. Per germline, CDR1 LGHDT and CDR2 YNNKEL (reference sequence). The ends were cut back, 3 bases at V and 0 bases at J, with 11 bases in the middle. CDR3 sequence: CASSHGHDANYGYTF. CDR3 sequence (DNA): TGTGCCAGCAGCCACGGACACGACGCTAACTATGGCTACACCTTC.

The genes are TRBV19 and TRBJ2-7; TRBD1 matches at 8 bases. Germline CDR1 LNHDA, CDR2 SQIVND (reference sequence). The CDR3 extends over 15 amino acids. V shed 5 bases and J 3 bases; nucleotides not matched to a gene: 9. CDR3 loop: CASSAGQGPLYEQYF. In nucleotides, the CDR3 is TGTGCCAGTAGTGCAGGACAGGGCCCCCTCTACGAGCAGTACTTC.

The chain has TRBV19 and TRBJ1-1, with TRBD1 as a possible D gene (5 bases). The CDR3 covers 13 residues. Looked up from germline, CDR1 is LNHDA and CDR2 is SQIVND (reference sequence). Trimming shortened V by 7 bases and J by 4 bases, and 13 bases separated the two germline ends. The CDR3 DNA sequence: TGTGCCAGTACTCCCACAGGAAGCACTGAAGCTTTCTTT. Translating gives CASTPTGSTEAFF.

The V gene is TRBV4-1, the J gene TRBJ2-7; the match to TRBD2 covers 8 bases. V was clipped by 2 bases and J by 0 bases; unmatched bases: 9. Germline-derived CDR1 and CDR2 are MGHRA and YSYEKL. This CDR3 region has 17 residues. The CDR3 is CASSQRGLAGRSYEQYF. The CDR3 DNA reads as TGCGCCAGCAGCCAAAGGGGTCTAGCGGGCCGCTCCTACGAGCAGTACTTC.

This chain joins TRBV2 and TRBJ1-1; 7 bases align to TRBD1. The junction had 6 bases not matched to a gene; V was cut back by 5 bases and J by 3 bases. The CDR3 sequence is 14 residues long. Germline V gene lookup returns CDR1 SNHLY and CDR2 FYNNEI. CDR3 residues: CASSPTGTYTEAFF. The CDR3 DNA reads as TGTGCCAGCAGTCCGACAGGGACGTACACTGAAGCTTTCTTT.

The V call is TRBV10-1, the J call TRBJ1-4, with 7 bases fitting TRBD1. V lost 8 bases, J lost 5 bases, and 11 bases stayed unmatched. From germline, CDR1 is WNHNN and CDR2 SYGVQD (reference sequence). This CDR3 contains 15 residues. This CDR3 reads CASDPPGQPNEKLFF. CDR3 bases: TGCGCCAGCGATCCTCCGGGACAGCCGAATGAAAAACTGTTTTTT.